The rows below give T cell receptor beta chains drawn from one sample of a study of blood T cell repertoires in COVID-19. The repertoire was sequenced with immunoSEQ multiplex PCR; TCRdb's copy has only in-frame clones and lacks some. The data contain about 100,000 clones, over 75% of them singletons. Sequencing used peripheral blood. The receptor set was obtained from a woman aged 25 to 39 with acute or convalescent COVID-19. The CDR3 runs from the conserved cysteine through the conserved F or W. The order of the fields is V gene, J gene, CDR3 protein.

V gene: TRBV7-9; J gene: TRBJ1-2; CDR3 protein: CASSLAGTGSYGYTF
V gene: TRBV6-5; J gene: TRBJ2-2; CDR3 protein: CASTSGISTGELFF
V gene: TRBV10-1; J gene: TRBJ1-3; CDR3 protein: CASSNGNTIYF
V gene: TRBV10-1; J gene: TRBJ2-1; CDR3 protein: CASSPDNTYNEQFF
V gene: TRBV27; J gene: TRBJ1-2; CDR3 protein: CASSGDRGLYGYTF
V gene: TRBV7-2; J gene: TRBJ2-1; CDR3 protein: CASRFTRDNEQFF
V gene: TRBV9; J gene: TRBJ2-7; CDR3 protein: CASTSGIGSYEQYF
V gene: TRBV7-2; J gene: TRBJ1-2; CDR3 protein: CASSLGTAYGYTF
V gene: TRBV5-8; J gene: TRBJ1-2; CDR3 protein: CASRPTGGPLYYGYTF
V gene: TRBV28; J gene: TRBJ1-2; CDR3 protein: CASSGDRGGYGYTF
V gene: TRBV6-5; J gene: TRBJ2-3; CDR3 protein: CASSYRTSVTQYF
V gene: TRBV3-1/TRBV3-2; J gene: TRBJ1-4; CDR3 protein: CASSGRDSGGKLFF
V gene: TRBV5-8; J gene: TRBJ1-3; CDR3 protein: CASSSPRGPGNTIYF
V gene: TRBV29-1; J gene: TRBJ2-3; CDR3 protein: CSVRGREYRRSTDTQYF
V gene: TRBV2; J gene: TRBJ2-3; CDR3 protein: CASSAGPLLERGEKSTDTQYF
V gene: TRBV14; J gene: TRBJ2-1; CDR3 protein: CASSQENYNEQFF
V gene: TRBV4-1; J gene: TRBJ1-5; CDR3 protein: CASSQGRDQPQHF
V gene: TRBV7-2; J gene: TRBJ1-3; CDR3 protein: CASSTGGVGNTIYF
V gene: TRBV24-1; J gene: TRBJ1-5; CDR3 protein: CATSGTGVSNQPQHF
V gene: TRBV12-3/TRBV12-4; J gene: TRBJ2-7; CDR3 protein: CASSFSYEQYF
V gene: TRBV7-3; J gene: TRBJ2-1; CDR3 protein: CASSSEFSYNEQFF
V gene: TRBV2; J gene: TRBJ2-3; CDR3 protein: CASSKSGGAFNTQYF
V gene: TRBV18; J gene: TRBJ2-1; CDR3 protein: CASSSSGGAMGEQFF
V gene: TRBV19; J gene: TRBJ2-1; CDR3 protein: CASSIRTGKVNEQFF
V gene: TRBV7-9; J gene: TRBJ1-2; CDR3 protein: CASSPPQGYYGYTF
V gene: TRBV28; J gene: TRBJ2-7; CDR3 protein: CASSLSQGQGSAQYF
V gene: TRBV5-5; J gene: TRBJ2-5; CDR3 protein: CASSSRGQETQYF
V gene: TRBV28; J gene: TRBJ2-7; CDR3 protein: CASSIQGASNEQYF
V gene: TRBV7-3; J gene: TRBJ1-2; CDR3 protein: CASRSAGGGYTF
V gene: TRBV3-1/TRBV3-2; J gene: TRBJ2-1; CDR3 protein: CASSQVGSDEQFF
V gene: TRBV10-3; J gene: TRBJ1-4; CDR3 protein: CAISGEDEKLFF
V gene: TRBV28; J gene: TRBJ2-3; CDR3 protein: CASSLAGGRADTQYF
V gene: TRBV28; J gene: TRBJ2-3; CDR3 protein: CASSFSQGPDTQYF
V gene: TRBV5-1; J gene: TRBJ1-1; CDR3 protein: CASSFDPGMNTEAFF
V gene: TRBV18; J gene: TRBJ1-4; CDR3 protein: CASSFSTGYNEKLFF
V gene: TRBV24-1; J gene: TRBJ2-3; CDR3 protein: CATSDLLGQGDTQYF
V gene: TRBV5-6; J gene: TRBJ1-2; CDR3 protein: CASSLTGTKYYGYTF
V gene: TRBV30; J gene: TRBJ1-6; CDR3 protein: CAWQWRSYNSPLHF
V gene: TRBV4-1; J gene: TRBJ1-1; CDR3 protein: CASSPTGNSEAFF
V gene: TRBV5-1; J gene: TRBJ1-4; CDR3 protein: CASQSGEQLWEKLFF
V gene: TRBV15; J gene: TRBJ1-5; CDR3 protein: CATSSTGQGNQPQHF
V gene: TRBV4-1; J gene: TRBJ1-5; CDR3 protein: CASSQAPTGTNSNQPQHF
V gene: TRBV28; J gene: TRBJ2-7; CDR3 protein: CASSSSVVAYEQYF
V gene: TRBV19; J gene: TRBJ1-1; CDR3 protein: CASTPIGLFATEAFF
V gene: TRBV28; J gene: TRBJ2-7; CDR3 protein: CASSPSVTGTQYF
V gene: TRBV9; J gene: TRBJ2-7; CDR3 protein: CASSVGTGPYEQYF
V gene: TRBV5-1; J gene: TRBJ1-1; CDR3 protein: CASSVDRPNTEAFF
V gene: TRBV10-3; J gene: TRBJ1-2; CDR3 protein: CAISPGTGGGYGYTF
V gene: TRBV30; J gene: TRBJ1-1; CDR3 protein: CAWARVLNTEAFF
V gene: TRBV7-3; J gene: TRBJ2-3; CDR3 protein: CASSLSPGLGTDTQYF
V gene: TRBV20-1; J gene: TRBJ2-3; CDR3 protein: CSARRTDTQYF
V gene: TRBV7-8; J gene: TRBJ2-3; CDR3 protein: CASSRGVPTDTQYF
V gene: TRBV11-2; J gene: TRBJ2-3; CDR3 protein: CASSSGLAGGLGTDTQYF
V gene: TRBV5-6; J gene: TRBJ1-3; CDR3 protein: CASSSEVSGNTIYF
V gene: TRBV10-3; J gene: TRBJ2-7; CDR3 protein: CASGAGGYEQYF
V gene: TRBV9; J gene: TRBJ1-3; CDR3 protein: CASSSRTGPHSGNTIYF
V gene: TRBV10-2; J gene: TRBJ2-4; CDR3 protein: CASSEVGGAQNIQYF
V gene: TRBV30; J gene: TRBJ1-5; CDR3 protein: CAWSVNGRQPQHF
V gene: TRBV2; J gene: TRBJ2-7; CDR3 protein: CASSEGLTGGYEQYF